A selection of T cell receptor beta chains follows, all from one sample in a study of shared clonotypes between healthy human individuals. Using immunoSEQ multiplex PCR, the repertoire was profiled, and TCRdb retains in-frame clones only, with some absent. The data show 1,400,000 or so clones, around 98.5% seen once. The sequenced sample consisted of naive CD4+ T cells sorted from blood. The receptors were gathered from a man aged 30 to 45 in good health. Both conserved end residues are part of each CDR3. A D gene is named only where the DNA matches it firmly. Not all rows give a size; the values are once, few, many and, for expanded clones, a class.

CDR3: CASSPALQQETQYF; DNA: TGTGCCAGCAGCCCCGCGCTGCAACAAGAGACCCAGTACTTC; V: TRBV9; size: .; J: TRBJ2-5; D: .
CDR3: CASSLFGRLAGGRTYEQYF; DNA: TGTGCCAGCAGCTTATTTGGGAGACTAGCGGGAGGTCGCACCTACGAGCAGTACTTC; V: TRBV7-8; size: once; J: TRBJ2-7; D: TRBD2
CDR3: CASTRTSGNTDTQYF; DNA: TGTGCCAGTACCCGGACTAGCGGCAACACAGATACGCAGTATTTT; V: TRBV19; size: .; J: TRBJ2-3; D: TRBD2
CDR3: CASSPAGAGGLNEQFF; DNA: TGTGCCAGCAGCCCCGCTGGAGCGGGAGGGTTGAATGAGCAGTTCTTC; V: TRBV7-9; size: once; J: TRBJ2-1; D: TRBD2
CDR3: CASSFSYTSYEQYF; DNA: TGTGCCAGCAGTTTTTCTTACACATCCTACGAGCAGTACTTC; V: TRBV27; size: .; J: TRBJ2-7; D: .
CDR3: CASTLQAGTEAFF; DNA: TGTGCCAGCACTCTGCAGGCTGGAACTGAAGCTTTCTTT; V: TRBV7-9; size: .; J: TRBJ1-1; D: .
CDR3: CASSELTSGRAWETQYF; DNA: TGTGCCAGCAGTGAATTGACTAGCGGGAGGGCCTGGGAGACCCAGTACTTC; V: TRBV6-1; size: once; J: TRBJ2-5; D: TRBD2
CDR3: CASSFRVGNTGELFF; DNA: TGTGCCAGCAGCTTCAGGGTAGGGAACACCGGGGAGCTGTTTTTT; V: TRBV7-2; size: .; J: TRBJ2-2; D: .
CDR3: CASGTGERYGYTF; DNA: TGTGCCAGCGGAACAGGGGAGCGCTATGGCTACACCTTC; V: TRBV5-4; size: .; J: TRBJ1-2; D: TRBD1
CDR3: CASSLNSYNEQFF; DNA: TGTGCCAGCAGTTTAAATTCCTACAATGAGCAGTTCTTC; V: TRBV27; size: .; J: TRBJ2-1; D: .
CDR3: CSVGPSTGETQYF; DNA: TGCAGCGTTGGTCCTTCTACAGGGGAGACCCAGTACTTC; V: TRBV29-1; size: .; J: TRBJ2-5; D: .
CDR3: CASKRDRVPTGELFF; DNA: TGTGCCAGCAAACGGGACCGGGTGCCCACCGGGGAGCTGTTTTTT; V: TRBV2; size: .; J: TRBJ2-2; D: .
CDR3: CASSLVAGQVINEQYF; DNA: TGTGCCAGCAGCTTAGTAGCCGGACAGGTAATCAACGAGCAGTACTTC; V: TRBV11-2; size: .; J: TRBJ2-7; D: TRBD1
CDR3: CASSSEGLATYEQYF; DNA: TGTGCCAGCAGCTCCGAGGGACTAGCGACCTACGAGCAGTACTTC; V: TRBV5-4; size: .; J: TRBJ2-7; D: TRBD2
CDR3: CASSRDSLAYEQYF; DNA: TGTGCCAGCAGCCGGGACAGTTTAGCCTACGAGCAGTACTTC; V: TRBV5-5; size: once; J: TRBJ2-7; D: TRBD1
CDR3: CASSADRVDNEQFF; DNA: TGTGCCAGCAGCGCCGACAGAGTAGACAATGAGCAGTTCTTC; V: TRBV9; size: .; J: TRBJ2-1; D: .
CDR3: CASSLWGSTLPDTQYF; DNA: TGTGCCAGCAGTTTATGGGGTAGTACCCTTCCCGATACGCAGTATTTT; V: TRBV28; size: .; J: TRBJ2-3; D: .
CDR3: CASSSTTRRNEQFF; DNA: TGTGCCAGCAGCTCTACGACTAGAAGGAATGAGCAGTTCTTC; V: TRBV5-6; size: .; J: TRBJ2-1; D: .
CDR3: CASRKLAGVAETQYF; DNA: TGTGCCAGCAGGAAACTAGCGGGAGTAGCAGAGACCCAGTACTTC; V: TRBV2; size: .; J: TRBJ2-5; D: TRBD2
CDR3: CASSKPRDSEQYF; DNA: TGTGCCAGCAGTAAACCACGGGACAGCGAGCAGTACTTC; V: TRBV6-6; size: .; J: TRBJ2-7; D: TRBD1
CDR3: CASSRLAGYYEQYF; DNA: TGTGCCAGCAGTCGACTAGCGGGGTACTACGAGCAGTACTTC; V: TRBV11-1; size: .; J: TRBJ2-7; D: TRBD2
CDR3: CASNLGPGLAGPSSYNEQFF; DNA: TGTGCCAGCAACCTCGGGCCGGGACTAGCGGGTCCTAGCTCCTACAATGAGCAGTTCTTC; V: TRBV9; size: .; J: TRBJ2-1; D: TRBD2
CDR3: CASSLGGLAGGPPQFF; DNA: TGTGCCAGCAGCCTCGGGGGGCTAGCGGGAGGGCCGCCGCAGTTCTTC; V: TRBV5-6; size: .; J: TRBJ2-1; D: TRBD2
CDR3: CASSPEGTYEQYF; DNA: TGCGCCAGCAGCCCGGAGGGGACCTACGAGCAGTACTTC; V: TRBV5-1; size: .; J: TRBJ2-7; D: .
CDR3: CASSYLGGRSTDTQYF; DNA: TGTGCCAGCAGTTACCTTGGGGGGAGGAGCACAGATACGCAGTATTTT; V: TRBV6-5; size: .; J: TRBJ2-3; D: .
CDR3: CASSLGVANEQYF; DNA: TGTGCCAGCAGCCTCGGGGTGGCGAACGAGCAGTACTTC; V: TRBV5-4; size: once; J: TRBJ2-7; D: .
CDR3: CASSEAGGAGNTIYF; DNA: TGTGCCAGCAGTGAAGCGGGGGGAGCTGGAAACACCATATATTTT; V: TRBV6-1; size: .; J: TRBJ1-3; D: .
CDR3: CASSLSTGMETQYF; DNA: TGTGCCAGCAGTTTATCAACAGGGATGGAGACCCAGTACTTC; V: TRBV27; size: .; J: TRBJ2-5; D: .
CDR3: CASSLLSRASNEQFF; DNA: TGCGCCAGCAGCTTGCTTTCTAGAGCGAGCAATGAGCAGTTCTTC; V: TRBV5-1; size: .; J: TRBJ2-1; D: .
CDR3: CSGSTGGNTEAFF; DNA: TGCAGCGGGTCGACAGGTGGAAACACTGAAGCTTTCTTT; V: TRBV29-1; size: .; J: TRBJ1-1; D: .
CDR3: CASSRTDRPDQPQHF; DNA: TGTGCCAGCAGTCGGACTGACCGGCCTGATCAGCCCCAGCATTTT; V: TRBV6-5; size: once; J: TRBJ1-5; D: .
CDR3: CASRSLSGGNQPQHF; DNA: TGTGCCAGCAGATCACTGTCGGGGGGCAATCAGCCCCAGCATTTT; V: TRBV2; size: .; J: TRBJ1-5; D: .
CDR3: CASSFTTGTGVTQETQYF; DNA: TGTGCCAGCAGCTTCACAACCGGGACAGGGGTGACCCAAGAGACCCAGTACTTC; V: TRBV7-9; size: .; J: TRBJ2-5; D: TRBD1
CDR3: CSPGPDRGRPETQYF; DNA: TGCAGCCCCGGGCCGGACAGGGGCCGGCCGGAGACCCAGTACTTC; V: TRBV29-1; size: .; J: TRBJ2-5; D: TRBD1
CDR3: CASSYGAGGGNEQFF; DNA: TGTGCCAGCAGTTACGGGGCAGGAGGGGGCAATGAGCAGTTCTTC; V: TRBV6-6; size: .; J: TRBJ2-1; D: .
CDR3: CASRMGVGGPYEQYF; DNA: TGCGCCAGCAGAATGGGGGTAGGGGGCCCCTACGAGCAGTACTTC; V: TRBV5-1; size: once; J: TRBJ2-7; D: TRBD1
CDR3: CASSLVANEKLFF; DNA: TGCGCCAGCAGCTTGGTAGCTAATGAAAAACTGTTTTTT; V: TRBV5-1; size: .; J: TRBJ1-4; D: .
CDR3: CASSRDRGNEKLFF; DNA: TGTGCCAGCAGCCGGGACAGGGGGAATGAAAAACTGTTTTTT; V: TRBV11-2; size: .; J: TRBJ1-4; D: TRBD1
CDR3: CASSPSLQGAGYNEQFF; DNA: TGTGCCAGTAGTCCATCCCTTCAGGGGGCAGGGTACAATGAGCAGTTCTTC; V: TRBV19; size: .; J: TRBJ2-1; D: TRBD1
CDR3: CASSWAEDPGVANVLTF; DNA: TGCGCCAGCAGCTGGGCAGAGGACCCAGGGGTGGCCAACGTCCTGACTTTC; V: TRBV5-1; size: .; J: TRBJ2-6; D: .
CDR3: CASSALGGPLDYEQYF; DNA: TGTGCCAGCAGTGCCCTCGGGGGACCTCTTGACTACGAGCAGTACTTC; V: TRBV2; size: .; J: TRBJ2-7; D: .
CDR3: CATSFTSVNEQFF; DNA: TGTGCCACCAGTTTCACTAGCGTAAATGAGCAGTTCTTC; V: TRBV15; size: .; J: TRBJ2-1; D: TRBD2
CDR3: CASSPLGQGNQPQHF; DNA: TGTGCCAGCAGTCCCCTCGGACAGGGCAATCAGCCCCAGCATTTT; V: TRBV6-5; size: .; J: TRBJ1-5; D: TRBD1
CDR3: CASSLVDRGHEQFF; DNA: TGCGCCAGCAGCTTGGTGGACAGGGGGCATGAGCAGTTCTTC; V: TRBV5-1; size: .; J: TRBJ2-1; D: TRBD1
CDR3: CASRSAGPSYNEQFF; DNA: TGTGCCAGCAGGTCGGCCGGTCCTTCCTACAATGAGCAGTTCTTC; V: TRBV5-5; size: .; J: TRBJ2-1; D: .
CDR3: CARGQESYNEQFF; DNA: TGTGCCAGGGGACAGGAATCCTACAATGAGCAGTTCTTC; V: TRBV5-4; size: .; J: TRBJ2-1; D: TRBD1
CDR3: CASSLARDSLEQFF; DNA: TGTGCCAGCTCACTCGCCCGGGACTCCCTGGAGCAGTTCTTC; V: TRBV18; size: .; J: TRBJ2-1; D: .
CDR3: CSAGQGNTDTQYF; DNA: TGCAGCGCTGGACAGGGTAACACAGATACGCAGTATTTT; V: TRBV29-1; size: .; J: TRBJ2-3; D: TRBD1
CDR3: CASVLAHLADNEQFF; DNA: TGTGCCAGCGTCTTGGCCCACCTAGCGGACAATGAGCAGTTCTTC; V: TRBV28; size: .; J: TRBJ2-1; D: TRBD2
CDR3: CASSVEGGRFYNEQFF; DNA: TGTGCCAGCAGCGTAGAGGGTGGGAGATTTTACAATGAGCAGTTCTTC; V: TRBV9; size: .; J: TRBJ2-1; D: .
CDR3: CASSRDLSTDTQYF; DNA: TGTGCCAGCAGCAGGGACCTATCCACAGATACGCAGTATTTT; V: TRBV7-9; size: .; J: TRBJ2-3; D: .
CDR3: CASSYSRGETQYF; DNA: TGTGCCAGCAGTTATTCGAGGGGAGAGACCCAGTACTTC; V: TRBV6-5; size: .; J: TRBJ2-5; D: .
CDR3: CASSLRVTQETQYF; DNA: TGTGCCAGCAGCTTACGAGTCACCCAAGAGACCCAGTACTTC; V: TRBV7-9; size: .; J: TRBJ2-5; D: .
CDR3: CASSLGSAGSYEQYF; DNA: TGTGCCAGCTCCCTTGGGTCCGCAGGGTCCTACGAGCAGTACTTC; V: TRBV28; size: .; J: TRBJ2-7; D: .